The clone carrying this TCR beta chain was detected only a few times. As handled by the study authors: Using reference gene primer amplification, nucleated cell counts were estimated. Data came from immunoSEQ multiplex PCR; TCRdb stores just in-frame clones and leaves some out. V, J and clone size are those of that table, while D and trimming were read from the DNA. Among about 40,000 clones listed, around 86% were seen once. The sample comes from a study of blood T cell repertoires in COVID-19. For the study at large: The United States, Italy and Spain provided the acute and convalescent COVID-19 samples. From T cells, B-cell-depleted T cells, or PBMCs came the material, which was cDNA or gDNA.

The CDR3 loop spans 16 amino acids. The germline gives CDR1 SEHNR, CDR2 FQNEAQ (reference sequence). V lost 1 base, J lost 6 bases, and 5 bases stayed unmatched. The clonotype comes from a man between 45 and 60 years old in a cohort sampled during active COVID-19. The material sequenced was peripheral blood. The chain recombines TRBV7-9 with TRBJ2-3, with 12 bases that match TRBD2. Here the CDR3 reads CASSLGASGGADTQYF. CDR3 in DNA: TGTGCCAGCAGCTTAGGGGCTAGCGGGGGGGCGGATACGCAGTATTTT.